This section outlines one TCR beta chain sequence together with its context. What it binds is not known. One end of the junction fails to match germline, which may point to a read error. The CDR3 spans 15 residues. Germline-derived CDR1 and CDR2 are LGHNA and YNFKEQ. Each CDR3 protein is one row after TCRdb ran MiXCR on the 5' RACE reads. The table has some 220,000 distinct CDR3 sequences, 6% to 8% seen once; the top ten hold over 12%. The sample is drawn from a study of CD8 T cells in ankylosing spondylitis. The study's findings and limits: Before this, some motif variants had been reported in reactive arthritis synovial fluid and blood. Fewer than ten highly homologous variants made up a TCR beta motif, and this motif appeared characteristic of ankylosing spondylitis blood. Disease-associated clonotypes exhibited CD8+ identity and were relatively infrequent in peripheral blood.

The receptor's source is a male donor with ankylosing spondylitis. Sequenced sample: blood, either unsorted or a sorted T cell fraction (not recorded which). The rearrangement joins TRBV4-2 to TRBJ2-1; 7 bases line up with TRBD2. The CDR3 loop is CASSEDSGEGLRKFF. CDR3 DNA sequence: TGTGCCAGCAGCGAAGATTCGGGGGAGGGCTTACGTAAGTTCTTC.